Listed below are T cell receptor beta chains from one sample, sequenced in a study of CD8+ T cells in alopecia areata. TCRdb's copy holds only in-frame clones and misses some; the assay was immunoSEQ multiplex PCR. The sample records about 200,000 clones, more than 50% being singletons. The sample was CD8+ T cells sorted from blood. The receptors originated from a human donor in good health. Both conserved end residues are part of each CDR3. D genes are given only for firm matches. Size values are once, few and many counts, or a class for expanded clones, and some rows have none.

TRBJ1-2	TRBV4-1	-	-	CASSPGESQPDYGYTF	TGCGCCAGCTCTCCGGGAGAAAGCCAACCGGACTATGGCTACACCTTC
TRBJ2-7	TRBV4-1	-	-	CASSQVVSATYEQYF	TGCGCCAGCAGCCAAGTTGTATCCGCGACCTACGAGCAGTACTTC
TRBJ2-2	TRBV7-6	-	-	CASSLASGELFF	TGTGCCAGCAGCTTAGCGTCCGGGGAGCTGTTTTTT
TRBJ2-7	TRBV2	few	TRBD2	CASGGGTRGYEQYF	TGTGCCAGCGGCGGGGGGACCCGAGGGTACGAGCAGTACTTC
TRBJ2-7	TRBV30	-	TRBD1	CAWDRGGEQYF	TGTGCCTGGGACAGGGGAGGCGAGCAGTACTTC
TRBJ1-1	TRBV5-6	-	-	CASSLTVNTEAFF	TGTGCCAGCAGCTTGACGGTGAACACTGAAGCTTTCTTT
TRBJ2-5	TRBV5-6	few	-	CASSGVGASETQYF	TGTGCCAGCAGCGGGGTGGGGGCGTCAGAGACCCAGTACTTC
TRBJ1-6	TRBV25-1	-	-	CASSAETSRKNSPLHF	TGTGCCAGCAGTGCAGAGACATCTAGAAAGAATTCACCCCTCCACTTT
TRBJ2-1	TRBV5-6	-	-	CASSLGDSYNEQFF	TGTGCCAGCAGCTTGGGAGACAGTTACAATGAGCAGTTCTTC
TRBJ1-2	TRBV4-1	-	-	CASSQLGTYGYTF	TGCGCCAGCAGCCAACTGGGGACCTATGGCTACACCTTC
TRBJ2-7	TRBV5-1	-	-	CASSLATYEQYF	TGCGCCAGCAGCCTGGCTACCTACGAGCAGTACTTC
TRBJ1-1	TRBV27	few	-	CASSSGMNTEAFF	TGTGCCAGCAGTTCAGGGATGAACACTGAAGCTTTCTTT
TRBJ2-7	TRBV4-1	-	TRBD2	CASSQGLALSYEQYF	TGCGCCAGCAGCCAAGGACTAGCCCTCTCCTACGAGCAGTACTTC
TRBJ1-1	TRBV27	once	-	CASSFGGEQEAFF	TGTGCCAGCAGTTTCGGGGGGGAGCAAGAAGCTTTCTTT
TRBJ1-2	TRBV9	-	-	CASTRKAGDGYTF	TGTGCCAGCACCCGTAAAGCAGGGGATGGCTACACCTTC
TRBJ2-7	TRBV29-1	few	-	CSVQTGTGYEQYF	TGCAGCGTGCAAACCGGGACGGGATACGAGCAGTACTTC
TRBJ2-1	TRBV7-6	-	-	CASSLVDRTNEQFF	TGTGCCAGCAGCTTAGTCGACAGAACCAATGAGCAGTTCTTC
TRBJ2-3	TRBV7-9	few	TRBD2	CASSPRLAGDPDTQYF	TGTGCCAGCAGCCCTAGGCTAGCGGGGGACCCAGATACGCAGTATTTT
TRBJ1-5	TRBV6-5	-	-	CASKLEPQHF	TGTGCCAGCAAGTTGGAGCCCCAGCATTTT
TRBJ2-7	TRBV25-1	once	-	CASRRTLLGQTYEQYF	TGTGCCAGCAGGAGGACCCTCCTAGGACAGACCTACGAGCAGTACTTC
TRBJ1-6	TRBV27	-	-	CASSFVSSPLHF	TGTGCCAGCAGTTTTGTCAGCTCACCCCTCCACTTT
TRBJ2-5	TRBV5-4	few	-	CASSLRNEETQYF	TGTGCCAGCAGCTTGAGGAATGAGGAGACCCAGTACTTC
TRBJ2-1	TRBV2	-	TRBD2	CATRLAYGNEQFF	TGTGCCACCCGACTAGCTTATGGTAATGAGCAGTTCTTC
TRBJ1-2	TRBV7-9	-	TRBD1	CASSLWQGADYTF	TGTGCCAGCAGCTTATGGCAGGGGGCGGACTACACCTTC
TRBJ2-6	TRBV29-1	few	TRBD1	CSVASPDRTGANVLTF	TGCAGCGTTGCGTCCCCGGACAGGACTGGGGCCAACGTCCTGACTTTC
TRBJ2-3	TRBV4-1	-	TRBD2	CASSSPLAGERDTQYF	TGCGCCAGCAGCTCCCCACTAGCGGGGGAGCGAGATACGCAGTATTTT
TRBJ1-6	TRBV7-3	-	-	CASGEDGGNNSPLHF	TGTGCCAGCGGCGAGGACGGGGGAAATAATTCACCCCTCCACTTT